The next 10 T cell receptor beta chains were all read from a single sample in a study of response to subunit inactivated influenza vaccine. TCRdb reprocessed the RT-PCR reads with MiXCR, giving one entry per CDR3 protein. The repertoire holds more than 500,000 distinct CDR3 sequences, with 11% as singletons. These data also featured in a second study, about T cells expressing NK-cell markers. According to that study: Libraries used 5'RACE template switching adding universal primer site and UMIs.

Sample: PBMCs from blood, taken on the day of vaccination. The receptors stem from a man in his fifties who received an inactivated influenza vaccine.

The chain recombines TRBV15 with TRBJ2-1; D is unclear. The CDR3 covers 13 residues. V shed 0 bases and J shed 11 bases, with 11 bases lying between them. Germline values: CDR1 LNHNV, CDR2 YYDKDF (reference sequence). CDR3 protein: CATSREEDTQQFF. CDR3 DNA: TGTGCCACCAGCAGAGAAGAAGACACACAGCAGTTCTTC.

The chain couples TRBV5-1 to TRBJ1-1, with 10 positions matching TRBD1. This CDR3 region has 19 residues. V dropped 1 base and J dropped 3; count of bases not matched to a gene: 15. CDR1 SGHRS and CDR2 YFSETQ come from the germline V gene. The CDR3 bases are TGCGCCAGCAGCTTGAAACCTCGACAGGGGGCGTCGGGATACACTGAAGCTTTCTTT. Its translation: CASSLKPRQGASGYTEAFF.

V gene TRBV5-5 combines with J gene TRBJ1-1, with unresolved D. Germline CDR1 is SGHKS and CDR2 is YYEKEE (reference sequence). Between the trimmed V and J ends, which lost 5 bases and 7 bases, there was a span of 18 bases. The CDR3 sequence is 14 residues long. The CDR3 reads CASRTRAPSDEAFF. CDR3 DNA: TGTGCCAGCAGGACGCGGGCGCCAAGCGATGAAGCTTTCTTT.

There are a few counts of this clonotype. The chain joins TRBV25-1 to TRBJ1-6; a weak D match, TRBD1 (6 bases). Trimming left V 4 bases short and J 12 bases short, with 16 bases between. Germline V CDR1 and CDR2: MGHDK, SYGVNS. The CDR3 extends over 14 amino acids. This CDR3 is CASSVGQRVGPLHF. DNA for the CDR3: TGTGCCAGCAGTGTCGGACAGCGTGTCGGACCCCTCCACTTT.

This rearrangement joins TRBV9 to TRBJ2-5, with 7 bases that match TRBD1. Per the germline V gene, CDR1 is SGDLS and CDR2 is YYNGEE. Trimming took 4 bases from V and 5 from J; bases not matched to a gene: 8. The CDR3 totals 14 residues. CDR3 nucleotides: TGTGCCAGCAGCCCCGACAGGGTGTGGGAGACCCAGTACTTC. Translation gives CASSPDRVWETQYF.

This clonotype has ten or more counts. The V call is TRBV29-1, the J call TRBJ2-5; 7 nucleotides agree with TRBD2. The CDR3 is made up of 13 amino acids. The germline gives CDR1 SQVTM, CDR2 ANQGSEA. V lost 7 bases, J lost 4 bases, and 9 bases stayed unmatched. CDR3 in amino acids: CSGRWTGGETQYF. CDR3 sequence (DNA): TGCAGCGGCCGGTGGACGGGAGGAGAGACCCAGTACTTC.

The V gene is TRBV10-3, the J gene TRBJ2-5; D unresolved. V lost 3 bases, J lost 4 bases, and 12 bases lay in between. There are 14 residues in the CDR3. Germline-derived CDR1 and CDR2 are ENHRY and SYGVKD. CDR3 sequence (DNA): TGTGCCATCAGTGACTGGAACGAGGCAGAGACCCAGTACTTC. Amino acids: CAISDWNEAETQYF.

This chain joins TRBV12-3 or TRBV12-4 and TRBJ1-6; D possibly corresponds to TRBD1 (5 bases). V lost 1 base to trimming and J lost 7 bases, with 8 bases between them. The CDR3 sequence is 14 residues long. The CDR3 nucleotides read TGTGCCAGCAGTTTAGGGGGACGAAATTCACCCCTCCACTTT. Amino acid sequence: CASSLGGRNSPLHF.

This clonotype showed up just a few times. V gene TRBV10-3 combines with J gene TRBJ2-1; tentative D call: TRBD1 (6 bases). This CDR3 region has 14 residues. The ends were cut back, 3 bases at V and 7 bases at J, with 13 bases in the middle. Germline V gives CDR1 ENHRY, CDR2 SYGVKD. The CDR3: CAISEPNRANEQFF. DNA for the CDR3: TGTGCCATCAGTGAACCAAACAGGGCTAATGAGCAGTTCTTC.

This clonotype was picked up a small number of times. The V and J genes are TRBV5-1 and TRBJ2-1, with a weak D call TRBD2 (5 bases). Trimming cost V 9 bases and J 7 bases, with 14 bases left between them. The CDR3 sequence is 12 residues long. Germline V gene data show CDR1 as SGHRS and CDR2 as YFSETQ. The CDR3, as DNA: TGCGCCACCGGGGATCCCGGGAATGAGCAGTTCTTC. This gives the protein CATGDPGNEQFF.